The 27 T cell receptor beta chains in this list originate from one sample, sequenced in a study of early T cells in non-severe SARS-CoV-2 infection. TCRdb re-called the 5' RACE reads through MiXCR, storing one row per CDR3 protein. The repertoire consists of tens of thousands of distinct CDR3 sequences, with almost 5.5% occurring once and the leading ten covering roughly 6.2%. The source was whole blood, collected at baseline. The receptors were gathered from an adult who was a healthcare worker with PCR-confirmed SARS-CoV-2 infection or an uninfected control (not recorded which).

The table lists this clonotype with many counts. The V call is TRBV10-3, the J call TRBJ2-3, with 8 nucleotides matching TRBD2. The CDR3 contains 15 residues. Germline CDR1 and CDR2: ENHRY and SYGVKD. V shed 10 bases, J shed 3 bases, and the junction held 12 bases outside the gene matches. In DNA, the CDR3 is TGTGCCACCGCCCAAGCGGGAGACGGGACAGATACGCAGTATTTT. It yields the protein CATAQAGDGTDTQYF.

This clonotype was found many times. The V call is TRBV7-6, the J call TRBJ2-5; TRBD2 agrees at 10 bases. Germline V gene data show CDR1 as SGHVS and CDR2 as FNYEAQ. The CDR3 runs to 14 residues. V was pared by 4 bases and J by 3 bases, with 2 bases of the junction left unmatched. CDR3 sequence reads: CASSWTSGKETQYF. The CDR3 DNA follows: TGTGCCAGCAGCTGGACTAGCGGAAAAGAGACCCAGTACTTC.

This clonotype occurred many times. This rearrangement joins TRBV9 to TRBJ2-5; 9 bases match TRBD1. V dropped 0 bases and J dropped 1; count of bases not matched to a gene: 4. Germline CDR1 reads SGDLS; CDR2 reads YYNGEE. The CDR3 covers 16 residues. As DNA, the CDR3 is TGTGCCAGCAGCGTAGGCCCGGGACAGGGCCAAGAGACCCAGTACTTC. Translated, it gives CASSVGPGQGQETQYF.

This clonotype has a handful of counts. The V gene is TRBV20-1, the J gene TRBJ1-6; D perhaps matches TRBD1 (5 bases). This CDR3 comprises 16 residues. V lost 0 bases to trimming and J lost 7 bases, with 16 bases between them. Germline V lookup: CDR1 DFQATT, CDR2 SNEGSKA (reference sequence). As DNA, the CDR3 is TGCAGTGCTAGAGATCGGGGGAAATTAGGGAATTCACCCCTCCACTTT. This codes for CSARDRGKLGNSPLHF.

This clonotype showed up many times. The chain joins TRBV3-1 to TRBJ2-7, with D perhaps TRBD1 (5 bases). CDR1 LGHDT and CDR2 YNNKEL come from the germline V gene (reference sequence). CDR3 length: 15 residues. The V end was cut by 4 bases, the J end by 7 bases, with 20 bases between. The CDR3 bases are TGTGCCAGCAGCCGAGTGGCTCAGGGATTGTGGGAGCAGTACTTC. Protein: CASSRVAQGLWEQYF.

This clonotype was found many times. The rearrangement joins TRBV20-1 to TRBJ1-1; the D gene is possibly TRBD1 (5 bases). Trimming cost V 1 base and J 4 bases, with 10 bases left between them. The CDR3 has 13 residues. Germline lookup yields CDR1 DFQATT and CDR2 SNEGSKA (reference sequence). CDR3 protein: CSARAGGVTEAFF. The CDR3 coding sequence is TGCAGTGCTAGAGCCGGGGGAGTCACTGAAGCTTTCTTT.

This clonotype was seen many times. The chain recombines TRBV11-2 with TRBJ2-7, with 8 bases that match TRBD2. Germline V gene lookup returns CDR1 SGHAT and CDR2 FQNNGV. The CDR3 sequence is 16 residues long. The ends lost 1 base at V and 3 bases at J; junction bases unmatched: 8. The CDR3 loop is CASSLGRSGSLYEQYF. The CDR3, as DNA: TGTGCCAGCAGCTTAGGACGGAGCGGGAGCCTCTACGAGCAGTACTTC.

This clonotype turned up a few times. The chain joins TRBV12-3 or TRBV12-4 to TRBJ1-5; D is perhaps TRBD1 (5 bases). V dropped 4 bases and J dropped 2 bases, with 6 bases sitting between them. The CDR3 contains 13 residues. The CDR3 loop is CASSWDGNQPQHF. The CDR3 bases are TGTGCCAGCAGTTGGGACGGCAATCAGCCCCAGCATTTT.

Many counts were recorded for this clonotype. The CDR3 protein is CASSTRQGSEKLFF. The CDR3 DNA sequence: TGTGCCAGCAGTACCCGACAGGGGAGTGAAAAACTGTTTTTT. The V call is TRBV12-3 or TRBV12-4, the J call TRBJ1-4; 8 nucleotides match TRBD1. The CDR3 consists of 14 residues. Trimming took 5 bases from V and 7 from J; bases not matched to a gene: 6.

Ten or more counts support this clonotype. CDR3 nucleotides: TGCAGTGCCCGCCCTCTACAAGGTTTTTCGGATTCACCCCTCCACTTT. This codes for CSARPLQGFSDSPLHF. The chain has TRBV20-1 and TRBJ1-6; no clear D gene. The CDR3 covers 16 residues. Germline assignment: CDR1 DFQATT and CDR2 SNEGSKA (reference sequence). The V end lost 6 bases, the J end lost 8 bases, and 23 bases lay between the germline ends.

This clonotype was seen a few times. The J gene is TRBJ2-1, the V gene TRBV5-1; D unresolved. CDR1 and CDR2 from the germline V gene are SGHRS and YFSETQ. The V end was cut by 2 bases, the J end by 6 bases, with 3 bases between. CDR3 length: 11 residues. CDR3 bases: TGCGCCAGCAGCTTCGGCAATGAGCAGTTCTTC. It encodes CASSFGNEQFF.

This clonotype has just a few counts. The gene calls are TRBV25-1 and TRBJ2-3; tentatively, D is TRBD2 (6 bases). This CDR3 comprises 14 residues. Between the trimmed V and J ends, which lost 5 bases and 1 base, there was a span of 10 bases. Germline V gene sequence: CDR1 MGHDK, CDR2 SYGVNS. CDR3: CASSPSSGTDTQYF. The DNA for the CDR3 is TGTGCCAGCAGTCCATCTAGCGGCACAGATACGCAGTATTTT.

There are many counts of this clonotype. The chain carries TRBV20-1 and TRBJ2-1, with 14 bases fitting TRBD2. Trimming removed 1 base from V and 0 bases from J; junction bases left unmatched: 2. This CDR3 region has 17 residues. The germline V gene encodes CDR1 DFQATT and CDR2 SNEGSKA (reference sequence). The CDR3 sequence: CSARGLAGGSSYNEQFF. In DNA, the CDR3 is TGCAGTGCTAGAGGACTAGCGGGAGGGAGCTCCTACAATGAGCAGTTCTTC.

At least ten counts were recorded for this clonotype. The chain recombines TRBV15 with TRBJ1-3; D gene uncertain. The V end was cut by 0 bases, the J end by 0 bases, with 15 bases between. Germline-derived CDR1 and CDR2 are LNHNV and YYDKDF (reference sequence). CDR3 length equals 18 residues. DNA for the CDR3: TGTGCCACCAGCAGAGATTTGGATAAACGGTTCTCTGGAAACACCATATATTTT. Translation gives CATSRDLDKRFSGNTIYF. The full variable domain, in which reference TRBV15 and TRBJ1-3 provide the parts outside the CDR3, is DAMVIQNPRYQVTQFGKPVTLSCSQTLNHNVMYWYQQKSSQAPKLLFHYYDKDFNNEADTPDNFQSRRPNTSFCFLDIRSPGLGDTAMYLCATSRDLDKRFSGNTIYFGEGSWLTVV.

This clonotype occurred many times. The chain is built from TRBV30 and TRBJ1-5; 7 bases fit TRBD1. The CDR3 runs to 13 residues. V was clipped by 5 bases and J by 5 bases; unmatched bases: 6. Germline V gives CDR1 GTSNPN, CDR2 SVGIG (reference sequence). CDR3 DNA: TGTGCCTGGGGGAACAGGGGCCATCAGCCCCAGCATTTT. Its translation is CAWGNRGHQPQHF.

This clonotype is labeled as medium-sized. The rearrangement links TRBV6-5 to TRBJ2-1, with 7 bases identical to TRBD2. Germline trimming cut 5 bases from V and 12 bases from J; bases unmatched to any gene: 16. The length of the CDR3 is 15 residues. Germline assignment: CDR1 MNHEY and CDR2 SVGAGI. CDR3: CASSPGEGPGWAQFF. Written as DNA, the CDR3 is TGTGCCAGCAGTCCGGGGGAGGGCCCCGGTTGGGCGCAGTTCTTC.

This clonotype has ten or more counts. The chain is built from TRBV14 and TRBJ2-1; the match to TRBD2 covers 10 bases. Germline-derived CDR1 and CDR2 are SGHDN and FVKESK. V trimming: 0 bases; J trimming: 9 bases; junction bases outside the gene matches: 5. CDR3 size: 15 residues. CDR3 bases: TGTGCCAGCAGCCAAGAGCTAGCGGGAGTGGGTGAGCAGTTCTTC. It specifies CASSQELAGVGEQFF.

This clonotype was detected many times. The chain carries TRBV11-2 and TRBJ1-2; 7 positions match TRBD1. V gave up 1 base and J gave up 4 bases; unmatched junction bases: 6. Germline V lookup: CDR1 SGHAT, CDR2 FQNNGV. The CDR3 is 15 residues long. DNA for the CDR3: TGTGCCAGCAGCTTAGGGCACAGGGGTCCCTATGGCTACACCTTC. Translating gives CASSLGHRGPYGYTF.

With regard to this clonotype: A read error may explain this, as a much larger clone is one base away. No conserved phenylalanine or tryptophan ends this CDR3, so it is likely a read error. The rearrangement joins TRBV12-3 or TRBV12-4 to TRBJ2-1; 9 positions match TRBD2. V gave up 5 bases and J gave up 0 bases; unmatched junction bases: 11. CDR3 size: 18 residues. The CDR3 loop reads CASSGGRLAGSSYNEQFS. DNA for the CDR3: TGTGCCAGCAGTGGGGGGCGGCTAGCGGGGAGCTCCTACAATGAGCAGTTCTCC.

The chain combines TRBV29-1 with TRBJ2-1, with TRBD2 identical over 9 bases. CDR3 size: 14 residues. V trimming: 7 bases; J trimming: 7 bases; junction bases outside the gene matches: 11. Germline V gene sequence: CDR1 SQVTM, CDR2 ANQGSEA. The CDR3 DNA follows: TGCAGCGGACAAGGCGGGAGGGCCGAGAATGAGCAGTTCTTC. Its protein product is CSGQGGRAENEQFF.

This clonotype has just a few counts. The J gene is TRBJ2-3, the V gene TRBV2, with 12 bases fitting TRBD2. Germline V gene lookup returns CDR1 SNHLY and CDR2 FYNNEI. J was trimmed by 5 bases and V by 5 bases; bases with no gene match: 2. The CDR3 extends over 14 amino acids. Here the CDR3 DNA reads TGTGCCAGCAGTAGACTAGCGGGAGTAGATACGCAGTATTTT. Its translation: CASSRLAGVDTQYF. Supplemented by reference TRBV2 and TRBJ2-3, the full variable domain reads EPEVTQTPSHQVTQMGQEVILRCVPISNHLYFYWYRQILGQKVEFLVSFYNNEISEKSEIFDDQFSVERPDGSNFTLKIRSTKLEDSAMYFCASSRLAGVDTQYFGPGTRLTVL.

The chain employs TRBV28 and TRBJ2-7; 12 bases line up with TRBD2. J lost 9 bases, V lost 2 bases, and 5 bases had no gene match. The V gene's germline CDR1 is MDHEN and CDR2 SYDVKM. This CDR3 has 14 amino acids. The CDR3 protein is CASSLRLAGAAQYF. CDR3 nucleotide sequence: TGTGCCAGCAGTTTAAGACTAGCGGGAGCGGCGCAGTACTTC.

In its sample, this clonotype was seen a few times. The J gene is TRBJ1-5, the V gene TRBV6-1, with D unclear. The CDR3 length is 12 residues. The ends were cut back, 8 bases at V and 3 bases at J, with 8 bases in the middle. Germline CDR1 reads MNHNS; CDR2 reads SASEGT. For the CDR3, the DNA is TGTGCCAGCTGGGGATACAATCAGCCCCAGCATTTT. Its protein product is CASWGYNQPQHF.

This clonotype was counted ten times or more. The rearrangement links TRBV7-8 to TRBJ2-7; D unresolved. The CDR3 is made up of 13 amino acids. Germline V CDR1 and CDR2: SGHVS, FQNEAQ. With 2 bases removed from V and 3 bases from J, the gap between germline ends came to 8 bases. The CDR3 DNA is TGTGCCAGCAGCTTACCCCCGGGCTACGAGCAGTACTTC. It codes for CASSLPPGYEQYF.

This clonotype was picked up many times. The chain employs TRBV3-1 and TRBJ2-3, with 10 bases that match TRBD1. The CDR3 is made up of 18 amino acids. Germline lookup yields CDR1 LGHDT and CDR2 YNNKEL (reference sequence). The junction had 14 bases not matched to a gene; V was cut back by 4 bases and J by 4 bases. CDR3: CASSPRQGASGRADTQYF. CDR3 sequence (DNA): TGTGCCAGCAGCCCGAGACAGGGGGCGAGCGGGAGAGCAGATACGCAGTATTTT.

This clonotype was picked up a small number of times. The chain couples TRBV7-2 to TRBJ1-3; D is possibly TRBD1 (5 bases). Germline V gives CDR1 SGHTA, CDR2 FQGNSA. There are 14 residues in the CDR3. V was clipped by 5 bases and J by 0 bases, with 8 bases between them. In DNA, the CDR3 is TGTGCCAGCAGCCAAGGGACCTCTGGAAACACCATATATTTT. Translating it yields CASSQGTSGNTIYF.

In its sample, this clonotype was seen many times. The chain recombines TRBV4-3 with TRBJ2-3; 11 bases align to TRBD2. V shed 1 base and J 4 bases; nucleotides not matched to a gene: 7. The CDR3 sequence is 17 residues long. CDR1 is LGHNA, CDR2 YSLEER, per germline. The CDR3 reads CASSQGPLAGEPDTQYF. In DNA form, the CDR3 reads TGCGCCAGCAGCCAAGGTCCACTAGCGGGAGAGCCAGATACGCAGTATTTT.